The sample holds a few counts of the clone carrying this T cell receptor beta chain. These data come from a study of human T cells and chemical hapten exposure. Study-wide background: During the roughly 26-week study period, patients had diphenylcyclopropenone applied to the scalp every week.

Described time point: pre-sensitization, week 0. Described treatment: therapeutic diphenylcyclopropenone sensitization with weekly scalp DPC. Germline V gene sequence: CDR1 SGHKS, CDR2 YYEKEE (reference sequence). The CDR3 loop spans 15 amino acids. V was trimmed by 6 bases and J by 2 bases, leaving 16 bases between them. MiXCR, applied by TCRdb to the RACE reads, yields one record per CDR3 protein. The sample shows a few hundred thousand distinct CDR3 sequences, around 5.5% of them seen only once. Sequencing used whole blood, obtained in connection with sensitization to the hapten diphenylcyclopropenone (DPC). The clonotype was recovered from a woman under 30 with alopecia areata. Some clones in this sample may be carry-over from other donors' samples. This chain uses TRBV5-5 with TRBJ2-3; D remains ambiguous. CDR3 sequence: CASNNGRFYTDTQYF. The CDR3 nucleotides read TGTGCCAGCAATAATGGCAGGTTCTACACAGATACGCAGTATTTT.